A single sample is the source of the 20 T cell receptor beta chains below, sequenced in a study of early T cells in non-severe SARS-CoV-2 infection. TCRdb recomputed calls from the 5' RACE reads with MiXCR, one row per CDR3 protein. Altogether around 70,000 distinct CDR3 sequences are present, more than 10% being singletons, with the ten largest covering 4% to 5.5%. The sequenced material came from whole blood. These TCRs come from an adult who was a healthcare worker with PCR-confirmed SARS-CoV-2 infection or an uninfected control (not recorded which).

There are many counts of this clonotype. The CDR3 region is CSARPRWGREQYF. CDR3 in DNA: TGCAGTGCTAGACCTCGATGGGGCCGCGAGCAGTACTTC. The chain recombines TRBV20-1 with TRBJ2-7; possibly TRBD1 for D (5 bases). This CDR3 contains 13 residues. Germline lookup yields CDR1 DFQATT and CDR2 SNEGSKA (reference sequence). Between the trimmed V and J ends, which lost 2 bases and 6 bases, there was a span of 14 bases.

Only a few counts were recorded for this clonotype. The V and J genes are TRBV6-5 and TRBJ2-1; no reliable D call. CDR3 length equals 14 residues. Germline V gene lookup returns CDR1 MNHEY and CDR2 SVGAGI. V lost 2 bases and J lost 8, with 13 bases in between. The CDR3 here is CASSYRTTTDEQFF. In DNA form, the CDR3 reads TGTGCCAGCAGTTACAGGACCACTACGGATGAGCAGTTCTTC.

This clonotype has more than one count but fewer than ten. V gene TRBV20-1 combines with J gene TRBJ1-2, with 8 bases matching TRBD1. The V and J ends lost 7 bases and 8 bases, in that order; junction bases with no gene match: 9. This CDR3 contains 12 residues. Germline V CDR1 and CDR2: DFQATT, SNEGSKA (reference sequence). The CDR3 is CSVVQGAAGYTF. Here the CDR3 DNA reads TGCAGTGTAGTGCAGGGGGCGGCCGGCTACACCTTC.

The chain uses TRBV20-1 and TRBJ1-3; D not resolved. With 1 base removed from V and 0 bases from J, the gap between germline ends came to 10 bases. Germline V lookup: CDR1 DFQATT, CDR2 SNEGSKA (reference sequence). The CDR3 has 15 residues. CDR3 loop: CSARGRGYSGNTIYF. The CDR3 DNA reads as TGCAGTGCTAGAGGGCGAGGGTACTCTGGAAACACCATATATTTT.

In its sample, this clonotype was seen many times. The CDR3 DNA follows: TGTGCCAGCAGCTCGACGGGTAATACAGATACGCAGTATTTT. Translating it yields CASSSTGNTDTQYF. This chain connects TRBV6-1 to TRBJ2-3; D not resolved. Germline V gives CDR1 MNHNS, CDR2 SASEGT. V was pared by 6 bases and J by 3 bases, with 13 bases between. The CDR3 sequence is 14 residues long.

A note on this clonotype: This may be a read error: a much more frequent sequence differs by one nucleotide. The conserved phenylalanine or tryptophan is not found at the CDR3 terminus, so this likely reflects a read error. The chain employs TRBV11-2 and TRBJ2-1, with 9 bases fitting TRBD2. CDR3 length: 14 residues. V was pared by 5 bases and J by 10 bases, with 9 bases of the junction left unmatched. Germline CDR1 is SGHAT and CDR2 is FQNNGV. The CDR3 loop is CASSRAGGQYEQFI. In DNA, the CDR3 is TGTGCCAGCAGCCGGGCGGGGGGGCAGTACGAGCAGTTCATC.

This clonotype was detected ten times or more. The V gene is TRBV10-1, the J gene TRBJ2-1; the D gene is possibly TRBD1 (5 bases). CDR1 and CDR2 (germline): WNHNN, SYGVQD (reference sequence). The germline V and J ends were trimmed by 2 bases and 11 bases, with 13 bases remaining between them. The CDR3 consists of 13 residues. The CDR3 bases are TGCGCCAGCAGTGAGGGAGACAGAAAGAAGCAGTTCTTC. Translation gives CASSEGDRKKQFF.

This clonotype turned up a few times. The chain recombines TRBV27 with TRBJ2-7; D gene ambiguous. V gave up 11 bases and J gave up 1 base, with 3 bases separating them. The CDR3 is 9 amino acids. The germline V gene has CDR1 MNHEY and CDR2 SMNVEV (reference sequence). DNA of the CDR3: TGTGCCGGGTCCTACGAGCAGTACTTC. It translates to CAGSYEQYF.

This clonotype was seen a few times. The gene calls are TRBV19 and TRBJ1-1; D is unresolved. Per the germline V gene, CDR1 is LNHDA and CDR2 is SQIVND (reference sequence). V dropped 4 bases and J dropped 6 bases, with 12 bases sitting between them. The CDR3 is 13 amino acids. CDR3 sequence (DNA): TGTGCCAGTAGTACCGGTGGGAGGGCTGAAGCTTTCTTT. Translating it yields CASSTGGRAEAFF.

This clonotype was observed at least ten times. The rearrangement uses TRBV7-6 and TRBJ2-5; 8 bases map to TRBD2. With V trimmed by 1 base and J by 3 bases, 7 bases remained unmatched. Germline CDR1 and CDR2: SGHVS and FNYEAQ. There are 16 residues in the CDR3. The CDR3 nucleotides read TGTGCCAGCAGCTTAGGTGGCGGGGGGATGAAAGAGACCCAGTACTTC. Translation gives CASSLGGGGMKETQYF.

This clonotype was found many times. The chain has TRBV4-2 and TRBJ2-1; D is undetermined. The V gene's germline CDR1 is LGHNA and CDR2 YNFKEQ. With 0 bases removed from V and 6 bases from J, the gap between germline ends came to 9 bases. The CDR3 runs to 14 residues. DNA for the CDR3: TGTGCCAGCAGCCAAGAAGAGAACGCCAATGAGCAGTTCTTC. This codes for CASSQEENANEQFF.

The rearrangement uses TRBV3-1 and TRBJ2-2; D may be TRBD1 (5 bases). Trimming took off 4 bases at V and 1 base at J, with 7 bases between the two ends. Per the germline V gene, CDR1 is LGHDT and CDR2 is YNNKEL (reference sequence). The CDR3 has 14 residues. This chain's CDR3 is CASSRGQNTGELFF. DNA for the CDR3: TGTGCCAGCAGCCGGGGCCAGAACACCGGGGAGCTGTTTTTT.

The chain is built from TRBV11-2 and TRBJ2-1; D is perhaps TRBD2 (5 bases). The CDR3 covers 16 residues. Trimming left V 1 base short and J 3 bases short, with 13 bases between. The V gene's germline CDR1 is SGHAT and CDR2 FQNNGV. As DNA, the CDR3 is TGTGCCAGCAGCTTAGGTTCGCGGGTCGGCTACAATGAGCAGTTCTTC. The encoded protein is CASSLGSRVGYNEQFF. Full variable domain (missing parts from reference TRBV11-2 and TRBJ2-1): EAGVAQSPRYKIIEKRQSVAFWCNPISGHATLYWYQQILGQGPKLLIQFQNNGVVDDSQLPKDRFSAERLKGVDSTLKIQPAKLEDSAVYLCASSLGSRVGYNEQFFGPGTRLTVL.

The sample holds a few counts of this clonotype. The rearrangement uses TRBV7-9 and TRBJ1-5; D gene unclear. CDR3 length: 13 amino acids. Looked up from germline, CDR1 is SEHNR and CDR2 is FQNEAQ (reference sequence). Deletions cut 1 base from V and 6 bases from J, with 7 bases between. CDR3 protein: CASSLEEGQPQHF. The DNA for the CDR3 is TGTGCCAGCAGCTTAGAGGAAGGTCAGCCCCAGCATTTT.

This clonotype was observed many times. This chain connects TRBV7-6 to TRBJ2-3; D is unresolved. The CDR3 loop spans 13 amino acids. Germline V gene lookup returns CDR1 SGHVS and CDR2 FNYEAQ. Deletions cut 4 bases from V and 4 bases from J, with 9 bases between. CDR3 coding DNA: TGTGCCAGCAGCTCAAGATACGCAGATACGCAGTATTTT. It yields the protein CASSSRYADTQYF.

The chain combines TRBV2 with TRBJ1-2; TRBD1 might be the D (5 bases). Trimming took off 3 bases at V and 2 bases at J, with 13 bases between the two ends. The CDR3 runs to 15 residues. Looked up from germline, CDR1 is SNHLY and CDR2 is FYNNEI. This chain's CDR3 is CASSDRRGLNYGYTF. The CDR3 DNA reads TGTGCCAGCAGTGACAGGAGGGGCCTCAACTATGGCTACACCTTC.

A few counts support this clonotype. This chain links TRBV29-1 with TRBJ1-2; no definite D call. Germline V gene sequence: CDR1 SQVTM, CDR2 ANQGSEA. The CDR3 length is 11 residues. V was trimmed by 8 bases and J by 6 bases, leaving 13 bases between them. The CDR3 sequence: CSIASWDGYTF. The CDR3 nucleotides read TGCAGCATTGCATCATGGGATGGCTACACCTTC.

This clonotype was counted a few times. The rearrangement joins TRBV3-1 to TRBJ1-1, with a tentative D call TRBD1 (5 bases). The length of the CDR3 is 13 residues. The germline V gene has CDR1 LGHDT and CDR2 YNNKEL (reference sequence). The ends were cut back, 8 bases at V and 5 bases at J, with 15 bases in the middle. CDR3 loop: CASARGEGTEAFF. The CDR3 coding sequence is TGTGCCAGCGCTCGGGGGGAAGGGACTGAAGCTTTCTTT.

This clonotype was found many times. The CDR3 nucleotides are TGTGCCAGCGTTTCGAATTATGAAGCTTTCTTT. Residues: CASVSNYEAFF. The chain has TRBV28 and TRBJ1-1, with D unclear. V lost 8 bases and J lost 7, with 11 bases in between. Per the germline V gene, CDR1 is MDHEN and CDR2 is SYDVKM. The CDR3 extends over 11 amino acids. Full variable domain (rest looked up from reference TRBV28 and TRBJ1-1): DVKVTQSSRYLVKRTGEKVFLECVQDMDHENMFWYRQDPGLGLRLIYFSYDVKMKEKGDIPEGYSVSREKKERFSLILESASTNQTSMYLCASVSNYEAFFGQGTRLTVV.

V is TRBV29-1 and J is TRBJ1-1; D not certain. The germline V and J ends were trimmed by 4 bases and 1 base, with 10 bases remaining between them. The CDR3 has 13 residues. Per the germline V gene, CDR1 is SQVTM and CDR2 is ANQGSEA. The CDR3 loop reads CSVGGLRNTEAFF. DNA for the CDR3: TGCAGCGTTGGCGGGTTAAGGAACACTGAAGCTTTCTTT.